This T cell receptor beta chain was sequenced during a study of blood T cell repertoires in COVID-19. The repertoire was sequenced with immunoSEQ multiplex PCR; TCRdb's copy has only in-frame clones and lacks some. The sample contains under 350,000 clones, around 89% of which appear only once. With 1 base removed from V and 4 bases from J, the gap between germline ends came to 13 bases. Germline CDR1 and CDR2: LNHDA and SQIVND (reference sequence). This CDR3 is 15 amino acids long. Sequenced input: peripheral blood. This chain joins TRBV19 and TRBJ1-2; no definite D call. The sequence came from a man in his forties with acute or convalescent COVID-19. As DNA, the CDR3 is TGTGCCAGTAGTATAGGCGCCCTAAAGATCTATGGCTACACCTTC. Residues: CASSIGALKIYGYTF.